This section outlines one T cell receptor beta chain sequence together with its context. Its target is not known. The data originate from a study of T cell responses to AZD1222 COVID-19 vaccine. At the level of the study: Second-dose intervals near 4 or 12 weeks were combined.

This CDR3 is 14 amino acids long. Germline CDR1 and CDR2: SEHNR and FQNEAQ (reference sequence). Between the trimmed V and J ends, which lost 8 bases and 2 bases, there was a span of 16 bases. Profiled with immunoSEQ multiplex PCR; TCRdb holds only in-frame clones, not every one. In the table there are 130,000 to 150,000 clones, more than 85% of which are singletons. Regarding the study as a whole: Reportedly, close to half of spike-specific TCRs are directed against unmutated variant regions. The study found vaccine-associated CD4 TCRs spanning spike, dominant at 160-218 and 743-854.

J is TRBJ2-7 and V is TRBV7-9; D might be TRBD1 (6 bases). This material consisted of peripheral blood, taken on day 0 of AZD1222 vaccination. This sequence was found in an adult in good health. The CDR3 bases are TGTGCCAGCGGACAGACAGAGCGTACCTACGAGCAGTACTTC. This gives the protein CASGQTERTYEQYF.